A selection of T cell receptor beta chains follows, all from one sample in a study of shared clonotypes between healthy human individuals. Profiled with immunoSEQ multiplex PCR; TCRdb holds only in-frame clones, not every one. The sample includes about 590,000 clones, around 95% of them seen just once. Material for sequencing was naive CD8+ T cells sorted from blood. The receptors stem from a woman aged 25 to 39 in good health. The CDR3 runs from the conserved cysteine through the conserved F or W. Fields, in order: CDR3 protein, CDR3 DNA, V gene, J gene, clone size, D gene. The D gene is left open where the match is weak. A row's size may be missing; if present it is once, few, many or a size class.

CASSPGDSYEQYF,TGCGCCAGCAGCCCGGGAGACTCCTACGAGCAGTACTTC,TRBV5-1,TRBJ2-7,once,-
CASHPTSGISGEQFF,TGTGCCAGCCACCCGACTAGCGGGATATCGGGGGAGCAGTTCTTC,TRBV27,TRBJ2-1,-,TRBD2
CASSAGTSDRNEQFF,TGTGCCAGCAGCGCCGGAACTAGCGATAGAAATGAGCAGTTCTTC,TRBV9,TRBJ2-1,-,TRBD2
CASSLTSGKGNEQYF,TGTGCCAGCAGCTTAACTAGCGGGAAGGGGAACGAGCAGTACTTC,TRBV9,TRBJ2-7,once,TRBD2
CATSTSMFYEQYF,TGTGCCACATCGACTAGCATGTTCTACGAGCAGTACTTC,TRBV19,TRBJ2-7,-,TRBD2
CASSLEQSSYEQYF,TGTGCCAGCAGCTTGGAGCAGAGCTCCTACGAGCAGTACTTC,TRBV5-4,TRBJ2-7,-,-
CASSEREGYNEQFF,TGTGCCAGCAGTGAGCGGGAGGGGTACAATGAGCAGTTCTTC,TRBV6-1,TRBJ2-1,-,TRBD2
CASSLGGYNEQFF,TGTGCCAGCAGCTTGGGGGGCTACAATGAGCAGTTCTTC,TRBV11-2,TRBJ2-1,-,-
CASQGGGFYNEQFF,TGTGCCAGCCAGGGCGGGGGGTTCTACAATGAGCAGTTCTTC,TRBV28,TRBJ2-1,-,TRBD2
CASSEAYGIHTGELFF,TGCGCCAGCAGTGAAGCCTACGGTATTCACACCGGGGAGCTGTTTTTT,TRBV10-1,TRBJ2-2,once,-
CASSYSIGYEQYF,TGTGCCAGCAGTTACTCGATAGGGTACGAGCAGTACTTC,TRBV6-5,TRBJ2-7,-,-
CASSWDRGNTEAFF,TGTGCCAGCAGCTGGGACAGGGGGAACACTGAAGCTTTCTTT,TRBV7-8,TRBJ1-1,-,TRBD1
CASSQERVRETQYF,TGCGCCAGCAGCCAAGAGCGGGTTAGGGAGACCCAGTACTTC,TRBV4-1,TRBJ2-5,-,-
CASILRTGETATNEKLFF,TGCGCCAGCATCCTTAGGACAGGTGAGACAGCAACTAATGAAAAACTGTTTTTT,TRBV10-2,TRBJ1-4,-,TRBD1
CASSRRGAGEPSYNEQFF,TGCGCCAGCAGCCGCCGGGGAGCGGGAGAACCCTCCTACAATGAGCAGTTCTTC,TRBV4-1,TRBJ2-1,-,TRBD2
CASSVATSGGYNEQFF,TGTGCCAGCAGCGTAGCTACTAGCGGGGGTTACAATGAGCAGTTCTTC,TRBV9,TRBJ2-1,-,TRBD2
CAWSVPSERGLNEQFF,TGTGCCTGGAGTGTACCTTCGGAAAGAGGGCTTAATGAGCAGTTCTTC,TRBV30,TRBJ2-1,-,-
CASRGERDREANTEAFF,TGTGCCAGCAGGGGGGAGCGGGACAGGGAGGCGAACACTGAAGCTTTCTTT,TRBV27,TRBJ1-1,few,TRBD1
CASSQGQLNQPQHF,TGTGCCAGCAGCCAAGGACAGCTCAATCAGCCCCAGCATTTT,TRBV5-6,TRBJ1-5,-,-
CASSIGGEQYF,TGTGCCAGCAGCATAGGGGGTGAGCAGTACTTC,TRBV5-6,TRBJ2-7,-,-
CATSRGTNEQFF,TGTGCCACCAGCAGAGGGACTAATGAGCAGTTCTTC,TRBV15,TRBJ2-1,-,-
CASSLDRANTEAFF,TGTGCCAGCAGCTTAGACAGGGCGAACACTGAAGCTTTCTTT,TRBV7-9,TRBJ1-1,-,-
CASSLTGQPQHF,TGTGCCAGCAGTTTAACCGGGCAGCCCCAGCATTTT,TRBV27,TRBJ1-5,-,-
CASSYGGQPQHF,TGTGCCAGCAGCTATGGTGGACAGCCCCAGCATTTT,TRBV7-2,TRBJ1-5,-,-
CSVVSDRGYEQYF,TGCAGCGTTGTAAGTGACAGGGGATACGAGCAGTACTTC,TRBV29-1,TRBJ2-7,-,TRBD1
CAWNTGTGVYEQYF,TGTGCCTGGAACACCGGGACAGGGGTCTACGAGCAGTACTTC,TRBV30,TRBJ2-7,-,TRBD1
CASSGLSGRPLNIQYF,TGTGCCAGCAGTGGTTTAAGCGGGAGGCCCCTAAACATTCAGTACTTC,TRBV6-1,TRBJ2-4,-,TRBD2
CASSPSSGTRPYEQYF,TGTGCCAGCAGCCCTTCTAGCGGAACCAGACCCTACGAGCAGTACTTC,TRBV9,TRBJ2-7,-,TRBD2
CASSYVVGTGELFF,TGTGCCAGCAGTTACGTAGTCGGCACCGGGGAGCTGTTTTTT,TRBV6-5,TRBJ2-2,-,-
CASSDVDRKSTYEQYF,TGTGCCAGCAGTGACGTCGACAGGAAGTCCACCTACGAGCAGTACTTC,TRBV6-1,TRBJ2-7,-,-
CASSLGGPGNEQFF,TGTGCCAGCAGCCTTGGAGGGCCGGGGAATGAGCAGTTCTTC,TRBV7-9,TRBJ2-1,-,-
CASSSGTGEGEQFF,TGTGCCAGCAGCTCAGGGACAGGCGAGGGTGAGCAGTTCTTC,TRBV7-9,TRBJ2-1,few,TRBD1
CASSLVGGLAGGPGYNEQFF,TGCGCCAGCAGCTTGGTTGGGGGACTAGCGGGAGGGCCGGGATACAATGAGCAGTTCTTC,TRBV5-1,TRBJ2-1,-,TRBD2
CASGLAASYEQYF,TGTGCCAGCGGACTAGCGGCCTCCTACGAGCAGTACTTC,TRBV27,TRBJ2-7,-,TRBD2
CASQVGTDLQETQYF,TGCGCCAGCCAGGTCGGGACAGACCTCCAAGAGACCCAGTACTTC,TRBV5-1,TRBJ2-5,once,TRBD1
CASSTPGEQYF,TGTGCCAGCAGCACCCCCGGCGAGCAGTACTTC,TRBV7-9,TRBJ2-7,-,-
CASSPLGGTDTQYF,TGTGCCAGCAGTCCCTTGGGGGGGACAGATACGCAGTATTTT,TRBV27,TRBJ2-3,-,TRBD2